This TCR beta chain comes out of a study of T cell responses to AZD1222 COVID-19 vaccine (dated by TCRdb to 2020 to 2022). For the study in its entirety: TCR sequencing was performed for 230 to 250 trial participants, of whom around 210 were given two doses of AZD1222 and some 26 were given two doses of MenACWY control vaccine. Trial participants were enrolled into age subgroups of 18-55, 56-69 and 70-plus years, which contained roughly 140, 27 and 60 TCR-sequenced participants, respectively.

The CDR3 regions of human TCRbeta chains were subjected to immunosequencing. In the original analysis: TCRs in the repertoires were matched against a reference library of SARS-CoV-2-specific TCRs that had been generated with the MIRA antigen-specificity platform. Breadth was defined as the fraction of unique TCRs that were SARS-CoV-2-associated. Depth was defined as the fraction of total T cells that were SARS-CoV-2-associated. Using the MIRA data, every spike-specific TCR was mapped to the spike region that the TCR reacted to and assigned to either a CD4 or a CD8 class. Log10-transformed breadth and depth values were compared by one-way ANOVA with Sidak's multiple comparisons tests. In its TCRdb copy, this immuneACCESS table keeps in-frame sequences only and misses some clones. Where compared with another copy, unresolved V genes explain less than half of these, and the others have no known cause. That table supplies the V and J calls and clone size; D and trimming were determined from the DNA. This sample has under 150,000 clones in its table, and 88% of those were observed once. 18% of the sample is held by the ten biggest clonotypes.

Interpreted using the paper, the time point label stands for: baseline before first vaccination. In the paper's terms, the treatment or condition label means: meningococcal conjugate vaccine given as trial control. The vaccinee samples were drawn from two UK trials, COV001 and COV002, one of which was a single-blind randomized controlled phase 2/3 trial testing AZD1222 (ChAdOx1 nCoV-19) in healthy adults. For TCRbeta chain sequencing, PBMC samples from trial participants were taken at day 0 and at day 28 after the second dose. Beyond this particular receptor, the publication reports: The whole spike protein was spanned by vaccine-associated CD4 TCRs, and dominant responses were seen in regions 160-218 and 743-854. Nearly half of unique spike-specific TCRs reportedly recognized epitopes outside regions mutated in the B.1.351 and B.1.1.7 variants. Conclusions about previously exposed vaccinees are limited because only six or seven AZD1222 recipients were SARS-CoV-2 seropositive at baseline. Participants were mostly white British and included more females than males, and it was suggested by the authors that clonal diversity may have been underestimated. In the small 56-69-year group, the increase in depth fell short of significance, most likely because of low power. Spike-specific TCR breadth and depth rose significantly after two AZD1222 doses compared with day 0 and with MenACWY recipients. Because no day 14 peak-response samples were available, repertoires were characterized only after the peak T cell response.

Trimming takes 4 bases off V and 8 bases off J; junction bases not matched to a gene: 7. CDR1 and CDR2 were assigned from the germline V gene (reference sequence) as LNHDA and SQIVND. The CDR3 starts with the cysteine, ends with the phenylalanine, and has 15 residues. Of all the DNA, just the CDR3 is kept, 45 bases in frame from base 1. About this clone: The specificity of this receptor is unknown. The sample holds no much larger clone one base away, and base qualities are not on file.

This clonotype was obtained from an adult in good health. The sequence joins TRBV19 to TRBJ1-6; 8 bases in the middle match TRBD1. Sequencing was performed on peripheral blood, taken on day 0 of MenACWY control vaccination. The CDR3 region: CASSTQTGGHSPLHF. The base sequence is TGTGCCAGTAGTACGCAAACAGGGGGGCATTCACCCCTCCACTTT.